These T cell receptor beta chains were read from a single sample in a study of molecular identifiers for immune sequencing clone quantification. TCRdb ran MiXCR on the PCR reads and lists one entry per CDR3 protein. Of about 500,000 distinct CDR3 sequences in the sample, about a fifth were seen once. Sequencing used naive CD8+ T cells from blood, with Jurkat cell RNA spiked in. These receptors came from a human donor in good health. Some libraries in this study had Jurkat cell RNA spiked in. The CDR3 runs from the conserved cysteine through the conserved F or W. A D gene is named only where the DNA matches it firmly. Part of the rows lack a size; the others show once, few, many or a class for expanded clones.

d_gene	abundance	v_gene	j_gene	CDR3nt	CDR3aa
-	-	TRBV18	TRBJ1-2	TGTGCCAGCTCACCCCGGGACGCTGCTAACTATGGCTACACCTTC	CASSPRDAANYGYTF
TRBD2	many	TRBV7-6	TRBJ2-7	TGTGCCAGCAGCCCCCATAGCGGGACGGACGGCGAGCAGTACTTC	CASSPHSGTDGEQYF
TRBD2	many	TRBV28	TRBJ2-5	TGTGCCAGCAGCGGGCTAGCGGGAGGTGAAGAGACCCAGTACTTC	CASSGLAGGEETQYF
TRBD1	many	TRBV20-1	TRBJ2-5	TGCAGTGCTAGCGCCCGGACAGGGGAGACCCAGTACTTC	CSASARTGETQYF
-	many	TRBV20-1	TRBJ2-1	TGCAGTGCTAGAGATCCCAGCGTGCCCTACAATGAGCAGTTCTTC	CSARDPSVPYNEQFF
TRBD1	few	TRBV11-2	TRBJ1-1	TGTGCCAGCAGCTTAGACTCAAGACAGGGGAGCACTGAAGCTTTCTTT	CASSLDSRQGSTEAFF
TRBD2	-	TRBV12-3/TRBV12-4	TRBJ2-1	TGTGCCAGCAGTGCTAGCGGGGGGGCCGCGAATGAGCAGTTCTTC	CASSASGGAANEQFF
-	few	TRBV11-2	TRBJ2-3	TGTGCCAGCAGCATCCTTGTCGGGCTAGTTGCAGATACGCAGTATTTT	CASSILVGLVADTQYF
-	many	TRBV12-3/TRBV12-4	TRBJ1-5	TGTGCCAGCAGTTTCGGGGGGTTAGGCAATCAGCCCCAGCATTTT	CASSFGGLGNQPQHF
TRBD2	few	TRBV20-1	TRBJ2-5	TGCAGTGCTAGACCAGAAGGGACTAGCGGAGGACAAGAGACCCAGTACTTC	CSARPEGTSGGQETQYF
-	many	TRBV14	TRBJ2-1	TGTGCCAGCAGCCCATCAGCCAATGAGCAGTTCTTC	CASSPSANEQFF
-	many	TRBV5-6	TRBJ1-3	TGTGCCAGCAGCTTGGTGAGGGATTCTGGAAACACCATATATTTT	CASSLVRDSGNTIYF
TRBD1	many	TRBV4-3	TRBJ1-2	TGCGCCAGCAGCCGTGACAGGGTAACAATCGACGTCTATGGCTACACCTTC	CASSRDRVTIDVYGYTF
-	many	TRBV6-5	TRBJ2-2	TGTGCCAGCAGACCCGACAGGTCGAACACCGGGGAGCTGTTTTTT	CASRPDRSNTGELFF
-	-	TRBV20-1	TRBJ2-3	TGCAGTGCTAGAGGATTTTTGACCCAATCCTTAGGTACGCAGTATTTT	CSARGFLTQSLGTQYF
-	-	TRBV2	TRBJ1-2	TGTGCCAGCAGTCCCGACGGAATATCAAACTATGGCTACACCTTC	CASSPDGISNYGYTF
-	many	TRBV10-2	TRBJ2-5	TGCGCCAGCAGTGAGTTTCGCAGTGGAGGAGAAGAGACCCAGTACTTC	CASSEFRSGGEETQYF
-	-	TRBV7-9	TRBJ2-7	TGTGCCAGCAGCTCCCAGGACGGATCCTACGAGCAGTACTTC	CASSSQDGSYEQYF
-	-	TRBV7-6	TRBJ2-5	TGTGCCAGCAGCCTGGAGACAGGACCGGGGGAGACCCAGTACTTC	CASSLETGPGETQYF
-	few	TRBV6-5	TRBJ2-1	TGTGCCAGCAGACCTAGCGTCAATGAGCAGTTCTTC	CASRPSVNEQFF
-	few	TRBV7-9	TRBJ2-1	TGTGCCAGCAGCTTACTAACCCAGTACAATGAGCAGTTCTTC	CASSLLTQYNEQFF
-	few	TRBV4-1	TRBJ2-5	TGCGCCAGCAGCCCGGGTCTGCGGGAAGAGACCCAGTACTTC	CASSPGLREETQYF
-	few	TRBV6-5	TRBJ2-5	TGTGCCAGCGGGAGGTTCCAAGAGACCCAGTACTTC	CASGRFQETQYF
TRBD2	few	TRBV9	TRBJ2-7	TGTGCCAGCAGCCCCCTCAGCGGGAACGCCTACGAGCAGTACTTC	CASSPLSGNAYEQYF
-	-	TRBV4-3	TRBJ1-5	TGCGCCAGCAGCCAAGATTTCGGGGTTGGTCAGCCCCAGCATTTT	CASSQDFGVGQPQHF
-	-	TRBV28	TRBJ2-6	TGTGCCAGCACCTACCGGGGCTCTGGGGCCAACGTCCTGACTTTC	CASTYRGSGANVLTF
-	many	TRBV5-4	TRBJ1-4	TGTGCCAGCAGCTTGGAGTCTTCTAATGAAAAACTGTTTTTT	CASSLESSNEKLFF
TRBD2	many	TRBV18	TRBJ2-3	TGTGCCAGCTCACCGACTAGCGGGGGCCAACCACCCAGCACAGATACGCAGTATTTT	CASSPTSGGQPPSTDTQYF
-	-	TRBV20-1	TRBJ1-3	TGCAGTGCTAGAGACAGGGTAGATGGAAACACCATATATTTT	CSARDRVDGNTIYF
-	-	TRBV4-2	TRBJ2-7	TGTGCCAGCAGCCAAGGTCTTGATCGATACGAGCAGTACTTC	CASSQGLDRYEQYF
TRBD2	-	TRBV27	TRBJ2-3	TGTGCCAGCAGTTTATCAGCCGGACTAGCGGGGGGCCCACGCACAGGTACGCAGTATTTT	CASSLSAGLAGGPRTGTQYF
TRBD1	few	TRBV6-2/TRBV6-3	TRBJ1-1	TGTGCCAGCAGTAACAGGGGGCCTAAGCCTGAAGCTTTCTTT	CASSNRGPKPEAFF
TRBD2	many	TRBV5-6	TRBJ2-7	TGTGCCAGCAGCTTGGGTGCTAGCGGGGGGGCGGGAGAGCAGTACTTC	CASSLGASGGAGEQYF
-	once	TRBV6-2/TRBV6-3	TRBJ2-7	TGTACCAGCACCCTGGCCAGCTCCTACGAGCAGTACTTC	CTSTLASSYEQYF
-	few	TRBV4-3	TRBJ1-1	TGCGCCGGCAGCCAAGATCGCGGACCCAGCGGGGACACTGAAGCTTTCTTT	CAGSQDRGPSGDTEAFF
-	-	TRBV20-1	TRBJ2-3	TGCAGTGCTAGAGATTTGGGCGATAACACAGATACGCAGTATTTT	CSARDLGDNTDTQYF
-	few	TRBV9	TRBJ2-2	TGTGCCAGCAGGGAGACAGGGACTGAACCACTATTAAACACCGGGGAGCTGTTTTTT	CASRETGTEPLLNTGELFF
-	-	TRBV19	TRBJ1-1	TGTGCCAGTAGTGCTGTTACGAACACTGAAGCTTTCTTT	CASSAVTNTEAFF
-	few	TRBV24-1	TRBJ2-2	TGTGCCACCAGTGTTCGATCCGGGGAGCTGTTTTTT	CATSVRSGELFF
-	few	TRBV5-5	TRBJ2-3	TGTGCCAGCAGCCCTGAGCCATCTAGCACAGATACGCAGTATTTT	CASSPEPSSTDTQYF
-	-	TRBV30	TRBJ1-1	TGTGCCTGGAGTAAGGCCGGGGCCGCTGAAGCTTTCTTT	CAWSKAGAAEAFF
-	few	TRBV19	TRBJ2-7	TGTGCCAGTAGTATGGAGGGAGCTTATTACGAGCAGTACTTC	CASSMEGAYYEQYF